This TCR beta chain is from a study of blood T cell repertoires in COVID-19. Study summary: Sources were T cells, B-cell-depleted T cells, or PBMCs; the material itself was cDNA or gDNA.

Germline CDR1 is SGHNT and CDR2 is YENEEA. The CDR3 sequence is 13 residues long. Between the trimmed V and J ends, which lost 1 base and 9 bases, there was a span of 11 bases. Libraries were prepared by immunoSEQ multiplex PCR; TCRdb keeps only in-frame clonotypes and omits some of them. This sample has 45,000 to 55,000 clones, with 88% found just once. This TCR was recovered from a human donor in a cohort sampled during active COVID-19. The chain uses TRBV11-3 and TRBJ2-3; D is unclear. The sequencing sample was made of peripheral blood. DNA of the CDR3: TGTGCCAGCAGCTTAGGCCGAGGTGCAACGCAGTATTTT. Protein sequence: CASSLGRGATQYF.